This is a list of T cell receptor beta chains from one sample in a study of memory CD4+ T cells and cytomegalovirus serostatus. Data came from immunoSEQ multiplex PCR; TCRdb stores just in-frame clones and leaves some out. The table includes some 52,000 clones, around 83% detected once. Material: memory CD4+ T cells from blood. The receptors here all came from an adult in good health and CMV-seropositive. The CDR3 runs from the conserved cysteine through the conserved F or W. The order of the fields is J gene, clone size, D gene, V gene, CDR3 protein, CDR3 DNA. The D gene is left open where the match is weak. Where a row states a size, it is once, few, many or the class of an expanded clone; other rows omit it.

TRBJ1-1 . TRBD1 TRBV5-5 CASSFAGGRNSEAFF TGTGCCAGCAGCTTCGCAGGGGGAAGGAATTCTGAAGCTTTCTTT
TRBJ1-1 . . TRBV28 CASSKTPVAFF TGTGCCAGCAGTAAGACCCCAGTGGCTTTCTTT
TRBJ2-1 . TRBD2 TRBV7-2 CATRTSGRARFNEQFF TGTGCCACCCGGACTAGCGGGAGGGCTCGTTTCAATGAGCAGTTCTTC
TRBJ1-2 once . TRBV7-9 CASSLGELRGYTF TGTGCCAGCAGTCTAGGGGAACTTAGGGGCTACACCTTC
TRBJ2-1 . . TRBV5-4 CASSPTQRDDEQFF TGTGCCAGCAGTCCGACCCAGAGAGACGATGAGCAGTTCTTC
TRBJ1-1 . TRBD1 TRBV27 CASRFTTGGFTEAFF TGTGCCAGCAGGTTTACGACAGGGGGCTTCACTGAAGCTTTCTTT
TRBJ1-1 . . TRBV28 CASSLTVGNRGSEAFF TGTGCCAGCAGTTTGACTGTGGGGAACCGGGGATCTGAAGCTTTCTTT
TRBJ1-2 . . TRBV20-1 CSSYRDYGYTF TGCAGTTCTTACAGGGACTATGGCTACACCTTC
TRBJ2-5 . . TRBV7-2 CASSFRTPGKETQYF TGTGCCAGCAGCTTTAGGACCCCGGGGAAAGAGACCCAGTACTTC
TRBJ2-4 . . TRBV6-1 CASSGTAKNIQYF TGTGCCAGCAGCGGGACAGCCAAAAACATTCAGTACTTC
TRBJ1-3 . . TRBV4-2 CASSPLKRGSGNTIYF TGTGCCAGCAGCCCCTTAAAGAGGGGCTCTGGAAACACCATATATTTT
TRBJ1-2 . . TRBV2 CASSIGTNYGYTF TGTGCCAGCAGTATCGGGACCAACTATGGCTACACCTTC
TRBJ1-4 . TRBD1 TRBV28 CASSLQGNTNEKLFF TGTGCCAGCAGTCTACAGGGGAATACTAATGAAAAACTGTTTTTT
TRBJ2-1 . . TRBV9 CASSVEASVGEQFF TGTGCCAGCAGCGTAGAGGCTAGCGTCGGTGAGCAGTTCTTC
TRBJ1-2 . . TRBV28 CASRGPINYGYTF TGTGCCAGCCGGGGGCCAATTAACTATGGCTACACCTTC
TRBJ1-4 . TRBD1 TRBV5-1 CASSPQTGGNEKLFF TGCGCCAGCAGCCCCCAAACAGGGGGCAATGAAAAACTGTTTTTT
TRBJ2-1 . TRBD2 TRBV2 CASRGTSWANEQFF TGTGCCAGCAGAGGGACTAGCTGGGCCAATGAGCAGTTCTTC
TRBJ2-7 . . TRBV4-3 CASSRTWGYEQYF TGCGCCAGCAGCCGAACATGGGGTTACGAGCAGTACTTC
TRBJ1-2 . . TRBV21-1 CASSKETSGTHGANYGYTF TGTGCCAGCAGCAAAGAGACCTCCGGGACACACGGAGCTAACTATGGCTACACCTTC
TRBJ1-1 . . TRBV28 CASSLGQAKAFF TGTGCCAGCAGTTTAGGGCAGGCTAAAGCTTTCTTT
TRBJ2-7 . . TRBV5-1 CASSPPERQVLYEQYF TGCGCCAGCAGCCCCCCTGAGCGGCAGGTATTGTACGAGCAGTACTTC
TRBJ1-2 . TRBD1 TRBV29-1 CSVPGGQGMDYGYTF TGCAGCGTTCCAGGAGGACAGGGGATGGACTATGGCTACACCTTC